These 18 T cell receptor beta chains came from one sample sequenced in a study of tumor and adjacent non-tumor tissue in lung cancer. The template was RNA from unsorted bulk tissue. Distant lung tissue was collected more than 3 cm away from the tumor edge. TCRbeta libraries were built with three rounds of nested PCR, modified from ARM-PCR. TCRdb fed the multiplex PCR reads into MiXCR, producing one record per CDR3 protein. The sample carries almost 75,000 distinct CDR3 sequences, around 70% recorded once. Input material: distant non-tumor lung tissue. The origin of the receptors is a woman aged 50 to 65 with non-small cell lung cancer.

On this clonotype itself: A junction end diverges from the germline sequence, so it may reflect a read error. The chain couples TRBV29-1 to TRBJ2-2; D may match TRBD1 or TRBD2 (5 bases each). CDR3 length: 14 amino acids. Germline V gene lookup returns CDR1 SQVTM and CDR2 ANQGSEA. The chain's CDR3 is CRVSDKAHTGELFF. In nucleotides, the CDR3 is TGCAGAGTTTCGGACAAGGCGCACACCGGGGAGCTTTTTTTT.

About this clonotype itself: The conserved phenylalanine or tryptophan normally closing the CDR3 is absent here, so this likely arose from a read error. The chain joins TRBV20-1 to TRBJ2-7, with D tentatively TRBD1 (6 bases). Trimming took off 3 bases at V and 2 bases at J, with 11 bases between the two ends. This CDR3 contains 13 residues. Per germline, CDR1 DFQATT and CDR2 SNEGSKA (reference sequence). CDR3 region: CSASGQTTYEQYL. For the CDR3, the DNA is TGCAGTGCTAGTGGACAGACGACCTACGAGCAGTACTTA.

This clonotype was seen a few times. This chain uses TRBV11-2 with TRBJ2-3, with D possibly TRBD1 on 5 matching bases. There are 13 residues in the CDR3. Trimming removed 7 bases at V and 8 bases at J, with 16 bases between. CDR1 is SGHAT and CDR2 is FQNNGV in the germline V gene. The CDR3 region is CASNLGPSGTQYF. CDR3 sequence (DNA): TGTGCCAGCAACTTGGGGCCCTCCGGTACGCAGTATTTT.

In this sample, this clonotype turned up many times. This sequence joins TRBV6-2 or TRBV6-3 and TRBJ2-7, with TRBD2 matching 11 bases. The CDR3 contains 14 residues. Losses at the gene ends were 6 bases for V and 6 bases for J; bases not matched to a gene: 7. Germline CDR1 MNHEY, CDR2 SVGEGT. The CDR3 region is CASSPLAGVREQYF. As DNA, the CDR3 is TGTGCCAGCAGCCCACTAGCGGGAGTACGCGAGCAGTACTTC.

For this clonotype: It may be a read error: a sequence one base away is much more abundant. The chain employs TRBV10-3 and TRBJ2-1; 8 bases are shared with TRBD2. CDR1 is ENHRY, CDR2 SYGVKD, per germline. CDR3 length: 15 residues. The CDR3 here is CAFRPRTGGIHEQFF. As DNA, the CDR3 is TGTGCCTTCAGACCTAGAACGGGAGGGATACATGAGCAGTTCTTC.

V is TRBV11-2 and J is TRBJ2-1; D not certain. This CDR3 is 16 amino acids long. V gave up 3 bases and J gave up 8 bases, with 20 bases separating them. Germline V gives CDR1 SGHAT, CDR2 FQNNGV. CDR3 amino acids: CASSFSGRAHSDEQFF. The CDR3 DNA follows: TGTGCCAGCAGCTTCAGTGGGCGTGCGCATAGTGATGAGCAGTTCTTC.

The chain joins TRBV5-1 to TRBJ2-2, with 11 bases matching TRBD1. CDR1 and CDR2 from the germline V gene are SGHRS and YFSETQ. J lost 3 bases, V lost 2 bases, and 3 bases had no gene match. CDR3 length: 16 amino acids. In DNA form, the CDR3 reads TGCGCCAGCAGCTTCGGGGACAGGGGGTACACCGGGGAGCTGTTTTTT. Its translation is CASSFGDRGYTGELFF.

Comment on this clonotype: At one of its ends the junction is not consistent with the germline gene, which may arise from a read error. The CDR3 spells CSARSRNTLSNYGYTF. The CDR3 nucleotides read TGCAGTGCTAGATCGAGGAACACCTTATCTAACTATGGCTACACGTTC. The rearrangement links TRBV20-1 to TRBJ1-2; D call uncertain. The CDR3 runs 16 residues. Germline CDR1 is DFQATT and CDR2 is SNEGSKA (reference sequence).

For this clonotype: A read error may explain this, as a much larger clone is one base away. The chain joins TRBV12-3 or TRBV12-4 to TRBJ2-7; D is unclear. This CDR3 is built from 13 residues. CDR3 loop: CASSLAQTYEEYF. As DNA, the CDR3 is TGTGCCAGCAGTTTGGCACAGACCTACGAGGAGTACTTC.

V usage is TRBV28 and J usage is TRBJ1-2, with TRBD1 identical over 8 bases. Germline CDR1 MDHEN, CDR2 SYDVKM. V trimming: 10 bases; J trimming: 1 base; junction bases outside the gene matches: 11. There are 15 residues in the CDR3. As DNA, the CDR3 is TGTGCCATCTCCAATCGGGACAGGCTTAACTATGGCTACACCTTC. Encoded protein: CAISNRDRLNYGYTF.

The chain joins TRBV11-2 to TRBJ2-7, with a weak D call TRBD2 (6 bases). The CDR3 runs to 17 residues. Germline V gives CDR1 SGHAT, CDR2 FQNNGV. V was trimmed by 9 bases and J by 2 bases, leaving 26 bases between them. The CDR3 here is CASNLTAGCTGPYEQYF. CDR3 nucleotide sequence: TGTGCCAGTAACTTAACCGCGGGATGCACGGGGCCCTACGAGCAGTACTTC.

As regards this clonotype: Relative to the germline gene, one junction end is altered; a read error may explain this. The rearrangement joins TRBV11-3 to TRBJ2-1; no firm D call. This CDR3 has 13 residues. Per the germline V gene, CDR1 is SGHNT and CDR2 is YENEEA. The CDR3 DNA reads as TGTACCACCAGCTTAGACTGGAACAATGAGCAGTTTTTC. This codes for CTTSLDWNNEQFF. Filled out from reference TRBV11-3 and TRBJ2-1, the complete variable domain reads EAGVVQSPRYKIIEKKQPVAFWCNPISGHNTLYWYLQNLGQGPELLIRYENEEAVDDSQLPKDRFSAERLKGVDSTLKIQPAELGDSAVYLCTTSLDWNNEQFFGPGTRLTVL.

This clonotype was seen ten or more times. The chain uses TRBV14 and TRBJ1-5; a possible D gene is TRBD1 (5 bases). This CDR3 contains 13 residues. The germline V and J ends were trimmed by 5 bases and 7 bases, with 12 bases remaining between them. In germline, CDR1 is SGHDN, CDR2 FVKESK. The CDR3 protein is CASSGGEYQPQHF. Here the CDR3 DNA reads TGTGCCAGCAGCGGGGGGGAATACCAGCCCCAGCATTTT.

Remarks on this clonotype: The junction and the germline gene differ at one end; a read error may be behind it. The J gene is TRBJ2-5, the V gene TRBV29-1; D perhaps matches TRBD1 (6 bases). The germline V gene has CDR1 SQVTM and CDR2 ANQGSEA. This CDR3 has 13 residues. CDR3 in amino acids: CSAARGEGEIQYF. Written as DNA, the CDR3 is TGCAGCGCAGCTCGGGGCGAGGGGGAGATCCAGTACTTC.

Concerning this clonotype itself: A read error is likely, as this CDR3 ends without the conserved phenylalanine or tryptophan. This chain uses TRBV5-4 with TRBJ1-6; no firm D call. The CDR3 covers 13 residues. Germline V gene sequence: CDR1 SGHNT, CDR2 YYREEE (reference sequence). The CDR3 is CAGSLDLNSPLHS. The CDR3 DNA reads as TGTGCCGGCAGCTTGGATCTTAATTCACCCCTCCACTCT.

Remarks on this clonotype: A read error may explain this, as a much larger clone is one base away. The CDR3 loop is CANSVQRDTEAFF. DNA for the CDR3: TGTGCCAACAGTGTACAGAGAGACACTGAAGCTTTCTTT. This chain joins TRBV6-1 and TRBJ1-1; no clear D gene. The germline gives CDR1 MNHNS, CDR2 SASEGT. CDR3 length: 13 residues.

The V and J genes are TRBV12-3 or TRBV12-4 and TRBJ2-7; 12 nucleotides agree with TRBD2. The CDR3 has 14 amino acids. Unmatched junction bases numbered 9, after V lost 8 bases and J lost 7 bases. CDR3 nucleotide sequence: TGTGCCAGCGCCCCGACTAGCGGGAGTTATGAGCAGTACTTC. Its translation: CASAPTSGSYEQYF.

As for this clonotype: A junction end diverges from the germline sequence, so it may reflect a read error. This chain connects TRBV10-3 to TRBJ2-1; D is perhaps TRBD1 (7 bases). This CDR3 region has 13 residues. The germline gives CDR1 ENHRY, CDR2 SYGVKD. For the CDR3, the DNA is TGTGGCATCAGCGGCAGGGGGGACAATGAGCAGTTCTTC. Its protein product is CGISGRGDNEQFF.